What follows are 18 T cell receptor beta chains derived from one specimen sequenced in a study of CD8+ T cells in alopecia areata (dated by TCRdb to 2017 to 2018). The sample's time point label is to be understood as: around 22 weeks on oral tofacitinib. The label giving this sample's treatment or condition can be read as: oral pan-JAK inhibitor, 5-10 mg twice daily. The protocol used for the library was the immunoSEQ multiplex PCR assay. For TCR sequencing, RNA was extracted from every sample and reverse transcribed into cDNA to serve as template. This is the immuneACCESS table as TCRdb keeps it, with only in-frame sequences that have V and J called. A part of the clones is gone; compared with another copy, unresolved V genes explain less than half, and the rest is unexplained. Recorded for this sample are 90,000 to 120,000 clones; around 84% of them occurred a single time. Jointly, the top ten make up 20% to 25% of the sample.

The input for sequencing was CD8+ T cells sorted from blood, taken at week 24, from a patient treated with tofacitinib. These receptors originate from a human donor with alopecia areata.

The rearrangement links TRBV4-1 to TRBJ2-2; 9 nucleotides line up with TRBD1. CDR3 length: 17 amino acids. V trimming: 3 bases; J trimming: 6 bases; junction bases outside the gene matches: 11. CDR1 and CDR2 (germline): MGHRA, YSYEKL. The CDR3 sequence: CASSHPPGQGLSGELFF. The DNA of the CDR3 is TGCGCCAGCAGCCATCCTCCGGGACAGGGACTTTCCGGGGAGCTGTTTTTT.

The rearrangement joins TRBV4-1 to TRBJ2-5; TRBD1 matches 8 bases. The tail of the sequence fits TRBJ2-7 better, so the J call may be wrong. CDR1 is MGHRA, CDR2 YSYEKL, per germline. There are 14 residues in the CDR3. The CDR3 sequence is CASSSGTGPYEQYF. CDR3 DNA sequence: TGCGCCAGCAGTTCCGGGACAGGACCCTACGAGCAGTACTTC.

The chain couples TRBV4-1 to TRBJ1-4; 9 bases fit TRBD1. J was trimmed by 11 bases and V by 3 bases; bases with no gene match: 4. From germline, CDR1 is MGHRA and CDR2 YSYEKL. This CDR3 is 13 amino acids long. Written as DNA, the CDR3 is TGCGCCAGCAGCCAGGGGACAGGGTGGAAACTGTTTTTT. It yields the protein CASSQGTGWKLFF.

The CDR3 bases are TGCGCCAGCAGCCAAGAGCGGGCGCGAGATACGCAGTATTTT. This codes for CASSQERARDTQYF. The rearrangement uses TRBV4-3 and TRBJ2-3, with D tentatively TRBD2 (5 bases). The length of the CDR3 is 14 residues. Trimming took off 0 bases at V and 5 bases at J, with 9 bases between the two ends. Per germline, CDR1 LGHNA and CDR2 YSLEER.

V and J are TRBV4-1 and TRBJ1-1; the D is unclear. The germline V gene encodes CDR1 MGHRA and CDR2 YSYEKL. V lost 3 bases and J lost 0, with 8 bases in between. The CDR3 spans 14 residues. Written as DNA, the CDR3 is TGCGCCAGCAGCCAGCCGGACCTGAACACTGAAGCTTTCTTT. This encodes CASSQPDLNTEAFF.

V gene TRBV7-2 combines with J gene TRBJ1-2, with 8 bases that match TRBD1. The V gene's germline CDR1 is SGHTA and CDR2 FQGNSA. CDR3 length: 15 residues. After removal of 5 bases from V and 8 bases from J, the junction contained 13 bases not matched to a gene. CDR3 region: CASSIILTGDQGYTF. CDR3 coding DNA: TGTGCCAGCAGCATAATATTGACAGGGGATCAGGGCTACACCTTC. Variable domain in full (rest from reference TRBV7-2 and TRBJ1-2): GAGVSQSPSNKVTEKGKDVELRCDPISGHTALYWYRQSLGQGLEFLIYFQGNSAPDKSGLPSDRFSAERTGGSVSTLTIQRTQQEDSAVYLCASSIILTGDQGYTFGSGTRLTVV.

This clone was picked up one time. CDR3 bases: TGCGCCAGCAGCCCCTACCTAGGCGGGGGCTCCAATGAGCAGTTCTTC. This translates into CASSPYLGGGSNEQFF. The chain is built from TRBV5-1 and TRBJ2-1; D might be TRBD2 (7 bases). This CDR3 is built from 16 residues. The V and J ends lost 4 bases and 6 bases respectively, with 20 bases between them. Germline loops: CDR1 SGHRS, CDR2 YFSETQ.

This chain connects TRBV4-2 to TRBJ1-5; no firm D call. The CDR3 sequence is 19 residues long. The germline gives CDR1 LGHNA, CDR2 YNFKEQ. V was trimmed by 0 bases and J by 0 bases, leaving 18 bases between them. The CDR3 is CASSQDLQDTRVSNQPQHF. The DNA for the CDR3 is TGTGCCAGCAGCCAAGATCTTCAGGATACAAGGGTTAGCAATCAGCCCCAGCATTTT.

The sample holds a few counts of this clone. CDR3 in DNA: TGTGCCATCAGTTTTGCTCTGACAGGGATGAACACTGAAGCTTTCTTT. It codes for CAISFALTGMNTEAFF. V gene TRBV10-3 combines with J gene TRBJ1-1, with 7 bases that match TRBD1. The CDR3 extends over 16 amino acids. Germline V gene lookup returns CDR1 ENHRY and CDR2 SYGVKD. Losses at the gene ends were 5 bases for V and 0 bases for J; bases not matched to a gene: 9.

The chain is built from TRBV6-5 and TRBJ2-5; D might be TRBD2 (7 bases). V gave up 10 bases and J gave up 4 bases, with 16 bases separating them. Germline V gene lookup returns CDR1 MNHEY and CDR2 SVGAGI. The CDR3 length is 13 residues. CDR3 nucleotide sequence: TGTGCCATCGGTATGGGGGGGGCAGAGACCCAGTACTTC. Protein product: CAIGMGGAETQYF.

The V gene is TRBV7-9, the J gene TRBJ2-5, with D perhaps given as TRBD1 or TRBD2 (5 bases each). Trimming shortened V by 2 bases and J by 5 bases, and 15 bases separated the two germline ends. This CDR3 region has 15 residues. Germline V gene data show CDR1 as SEHNR and CDR2 as FQNEAQ (reference sequence). The CDR3: CASSLPELEGETQYF. The CDR3 region has the DNA TGTGCCAGCAGCTTACCAGAACTAGAGGGGGAGACCCAGTACTTC.

The chain links TRBV10-3 to TRBJ2-7; no firm D call. Germline V gene lookup returns CDR1 ENHRY and CDR2 SYGVKD. The germline V and J ends were trimmed by 3 bases and 5 bases, with 5 bases remaining between them. The CDR3 length is 11 residues. The CDR3 loop reads CAISDVDEQYF. As DNA, the CDR3 is TGTGCCATCAGTGATGTGGACGAGCAGTACTTC.

CDR3 DNA sequence: TGCGCCAGCAGCCAACAGACGGACCTCTCCCCCTACGAGCAGTACTTC. Residues: CASSQQTDLSPYEQYF. The genes are TRBV4-1 and TRBJ2-7; no definite D call. This CDR3 has 16 amino acids. V lost 2 bases to trimming and J lost 2 bases, with 16 bases between them. The germline V gene encodes CDR1 MGHRA and CDR2 YSYEKL.

This clone was found a few times. This rearrangement joins TRBV29-1 to TRBJ2-5, with 8 positions matching TRBD1. CDR3 length: 14 residues. From germline, CDR1 is SQVTM and CDR2 ANQGSEA. Unmatched junction bases numbered 13, after V lost 7 bases and J lost 6 bases. In DNA form, the CDR3 reads TGCAGCGCCCCGGCACAGGGGGATGGAAAGACCCAGTACTTC. Translating gives CSAPAQGDGKTQYF.

A single count supports this clone. The chain is built from TRBV6-5 and TRBJ2-7; no definite D call. The CDR3 extends over 12 amino acids. The germline V and J ends were trimmed by 8 bases and 3 bases, with 11 bases remaining between them. Germline CDR1 is MNHEY and CDR2 is SVGAGI. CDR3 sequence: CASRSALYEQYF. The CDR3 nucleotides read TGTGCCAGCCGGTCGGCCCTCTACGAGCAGTACTTC.

The chain carries TRBV6-1 and TRBJ2-5; 7 bases match TRBD1. V was pared by 4 bases and J by 2 bases, with 7 bases of the junction left unmatched. The germline V gene has CDR1 MNHNS and CDR2 SASEGT. The CDR3 totals 15 residues. CDR3 bases: TGTGCCAGCAGTGCTGAACGGGGACAGCAAGAGACCCAGTACTTC. Translating gives CASSAERGQQETQYF.

This clone has just one count. The chain employs TRBV10-3 and TRBJ1-2; TRBD1 matches at 9 bases. The CDR3 runs 17 residues. CDR1 ENHRY and CDR2 SYGVKD come from the germline V gene. The V gene end was trimmed by 3 bases and the J gene end by 5 bases; junction bases not matched to a gene: 13. CDR3 loop: CAISEGGPRDREYGYTF. CDR3 in DNA: TGTGCCATCAGTGAAGGGGGCCCCCGGGACAGGGAGTATGGCTACACCTTC.

The V call is TRBV4-3, the J call TRBJ1-1, with TRBD1 identical over 10 bases. After removal of 0 bases from V and 13 bases from J, the junction contained 11 bases not matched to a gene. This CDR3 is 15 amino acids long. Germline CDR1 is LGHNA and CDR2 is YSLEER. The CDR3 coding sequence is TGCGCCAGCAGCCAAGATCTGACAGGGGGCGAACGGGGTTTCTTT. It yields the protein CASSQDLTGGERGFF.